The 32 T cell receptor beta chains presented below share a single source sample, sequenced in a study of T-cell memory formation after mild COVID-19. TCRdb re-called the 5' RACE reads through MiXCR, storing one row per CDR3 protein. Of around 250,000 distinct CDR3 sequences listed, around 15% are singletons. What was sequenced was PBMCs or a T cell subset sorted from them (not recorded which). The receptors originated from a man between 18 and 29 years old who had mild COVID-19 (a few samples of this study predate the infection). Cell type and time point are not known.

V gene TRBV11-2 combines with J gene TRBJ1-6; no firm D call. V was cut by 2 bases and J by 8 bases, with 7 bases left in between. Germline CDR1 and CDR2: SGHAT and FQNNGV. This CDR3 spans 13 amino acids. The CDR3 sequence: CASSLRADSPLHF. In DNA, the CDR3 is TGTGCCAGCAGCTTACGGGCGGATTCACCCCTCCACTTT.

The chain combines TRBV9 with TRBJ2-7; the D gene could be TRBD1 or TRBD2 (5 bases each). The germline V and J ends were trimmed by 0 bases and 6 bases, with 10 bases remaining between them. This CDR3 has 13 residues. CDR1 is SGDLS, CDR2 YYNGEE, per germline. CDR3 amino acids: CASSVDQGREQYF. CDR3 nucleotides: TGTGCCAGCAGCGTAGACCAGGGACGCGAGCAGTACTTC.

The chain combines TRBV11-3 with TRBJ2-2; D is unresolved. Germline CDR1 is SGHNT and CDR2 is YENEEA. Trimming stripped 2 bases from V and 9 bases from J, with 7 bases between. This CDR3 has 12 residues. Here the CDR3 DNA reads TGTGCCAGCAGCTTATTTCCCCGGGAGCTGTTTTTT. Translating it yields CASSLFPRELFF.

The chain couples TRBV29-1 to TRBJ2-5; TRBD1 might be the D (5 bases). Trimming removed 6 bases at V and 5 bases at J, with 13 bases between. Looked up from germline, CDR1 is SQVTM and CDR2 is ANQGSEA. This CDR3 is built from 12 residues. This CDR3 reads CSVDTNGETQYF. The DNA for the CDR3 is TGCAGCGTGGACACGAACGGGGAGACCCAGTACTTC.

This chain joins TRBV6-5 and TRBJ2-3; 7 bases align to TRBD1. This CDR3 is 14 amino acids long. Germline trimming cut 5 bases from V and 1 base from J; bases unmatched to any gene: 3. From germline, CDR1 is MNHEY and CDR2 SVGAGI. This CDR3 is CASSIDRGTDTQYF. CDR3 DNA: TGTGCCAGCAGTATAGACAGGGGCACAGATACGCAGTATTTT.

This clonotype showed up just a few times. The J gene is TRBJ2-6, the V gene TRBV24-1; D is unclear. The V end was cut by 9 bases, the J end by 0 bases, with 5 bases between. The V gene's germline CDR1 is KGHDR and CDR2 SFDVKD. The CDR3 totals 13 residues. CDR3 residues: CATPISGANVLTF. CDR3 DNA: TGTGCCACCCCCATCTCTGGGGCCAACGTCCTGACTTTC.

This clonotype was observed a few times. The rearrangement uses TRBV5-1 and TRBJ2-7; D is unresolved. This CDR3 comprises 14 residues. Germline V CDR1 and CDR2: SGHRS, YFSETQ. Trimming removed 0 bases from V and 4 bases from J, with 11 bases in between. CDR3 amino acids: CASSLVVGDYEQYF. The CDR3 nucleotides read TGCGCCAGCAGCTTGGTGGTGGGCGATTACGAGCAGTACTTC.

J is TRBJ2-2 and V is TRBV27; the D gene could be TRBD1 or TRBD2 (5 bases each). CDR3 size: 13 residues. CDR1 is MNHEY, CDR2 SMNVEV, per germline (reference sequence). The ends were cut back, 5 bases at V and 9 bases at J, with 13 bases in the middle. The CDR3: CASSPRDVRELFF. The CDR3 DNA reads TGTGCCAGCAGTCCACGGGACGTAAGGGAGCTGTTTTTT.

This clonotype was seen a handful of times. The chain combines TRBV19 with TRBJ1-2; D call uncertain. From germline, CDR1 is LNHDA and CDR2 SQIVND (reference sequence). This CDR3 comprises 12 residues. Trimming cost V 3 bases and J 6 bases, with 8 bases left between them. Written as DNA, the CDR3 is TGTGCCAGTAGTATTTGGATGGATGGCTACACCTTC. It codes for CASSIWMDGYTF.

This clonotype has only a few counts. The CDR3 region is CASSDSKTGLSYNEQFF. The CDR3 nucleotides are TGTGCCAGCAGTGATTCGAAGACAGGGCTCTCGTACAATGAGCAGTTCTTC. The chain recombines TRBV25-1 with TRBJ2-1; 7 bases line up with TRBD1. CDR1 and CDR2 from the germline V gene are MGHDK and SYGVNS. The CDR3 extends over 17 amino acids. J was trimmed by 4 bases and V by 3 bases; bases with no gene match: 12.

This clonotype was seen many times. CDR3 nucleotides: TGTGCCAGCAGCGGCCCCCGGGGTGTGTCGGCCAAAAACATTCAGTACTTC. It is translated as CASSGPRGVSAKNIQYF. The chain has TRBV7-9 and TRBJ2-4, with a weak D call TRBD2 (5 bases). The CDR3 is 17 amino acids. Germline V CDR1 and CDR2: SEHNR, FQNEAQ (reference sequence). The V end lost 5 bases, the J end lost 1 base, and 18 bases lay between the germline ends.

This chain connects TRBV15 to TRBJ2-5; D remains unclear. Trimming shortened V by 2 bases and J by 9 bases, and 16 bases separated the two germline ends. The CDR3 has 14 residues. CDR1 LNHNV and CDR2 YYDKDF come from the germline V gene (reference sequence). The CDR3 DNA reads TGTGCCACCAGCAGATCTGGCGATAGGGCGGCCCAGTACTTC. Its protein is CATSRSGDRAAQYF.

The rearrangement uses TRBV4-1 and TRBJ1-1; no reliable D call. V was cut by 0 bases and J by 4 bases, with 15 bases left in between. The length of the CDR3 is 16 residues. CDR1 and CDR2 from the germline V gene are MGHRA and YSYEKL. The CDR3 nucleotides read TGCGCCAGCAGCCAAGAAAATTCCTCCCCCAGCACTGAAGCTTTCTTT. It specifies CASSQENSSPSTEAFF.

The chain has TRBV4-3 and TRBJ1-1; 7 bases line up with TRBD1. Per the germline V gene, CDR1 is LGHNA and CDR2 is YSLEER. Trimming removed 0 bases from V and 6 bases from J; junction bases left unmatched: 7. This CDR3 comprises 15 residues. The CDR3 nucleotides are TGCGCCAGCAGCCAAGATAGGGGGCAGGGCCCTGAAGCTTTCTTT. Protein sequence: CASSQDRGQGPEAFF.

The chain links TRBV12-3 or TRBV12-4 to TRBJ1-1; D is unclear. The CDR3 runs 14 residues. Trimming removed 3 bases from V and 6 bases from J, with 14 bases in between. CDR3 sequence (DNA): TGTGCCAGCAGTTTTGGCCCCCGCGGCCCTGAAGCTTTCTTT. Protein: CASSFGPRGPEAFF.

This clonotype was seen only a few times. The chain has TRBV4-1 and TRBJ2-1; 7 positions agree with TRBD1. The trim removed 8 bases at V and 3 bases at J, leaving 7 bases unmatched. Germline V gives CDR1 MGHRA, CDR2 YSYEKL. The CDR3 loop spans 14 amino acids. The CDR3 sequence: CASRQGTDYNEQFF. The CDR3 coding sequence is TGCGCCAGCCGTCAGGGGACAGACTACAATGAGCAGTTCTTC.

The rearrangement uses TRBV9 and TRBJ2-5; 13 nucleotides line up with TRBD2. This CDR3 has 16 amino acids. The germline V gene has CDR1 SGDLS and CDR2 YYNGEE. V shed 0 bases, J shed 5 bases, and the junction held 4 bases outside the gene matches. The CDR3 protein is CASSVGLAGGSETQYF. CDR3 nucleotide sequence: TGTGCCAGCAGCGTAGGACTAGCGGGGGGTTCGGAGACCCAGTACTTC.

This chain's CDR3 is CASSLGQTYTNTEAFF. The CDR3 nucleotides are TGTGCCAGCAGCTTGGGACAGACCTATACGAACACTGAAGCTTTCTTT. The rearrangement links TRBV5-6 to TRBJ1-1; the D gene is possibly TRBD1 (5 bases). CDR1 is SGHDT and CDR2 is YYEEEE in the germline V gene. The CDR3 extends over 16 amino acids. Trimming stripped 0 bases from V and 1 base from J, with 13 bases between.

This clonotype was counted only a few times. The chain uses TRBV4-3 and TRBJ1-4, with a tentative D call TRBD1 (5 bases). The CDR3 length is 16 residues. The V gene lost 0 bases and the J gene lost 7 bases, with 15 bases spanning the gap. The germline CDR1 and CDR2 sequences are LGHNA and YSLEER. CDR3 residues: CASSQDLGALGEKLFF. The CDR3 DNA follows: TGCGCCAGCAGCCAAGACCTCGGGGCTCTCGGTGAAAAACTGTTTTTT.

Only a few counts were recorded for this clonotype. The chain couples TRBV6-5 to TRBJ1-2, with a weak D call TRBD1 (5 bases). CDR3 length: 12 residues. V lost 4 bases to trimming and J lost 7 bases, with 10 bases between them. The germline V gene has CDR1 MNHEY and CDR2 SVGAGI. CDR3 bases: TGTGCCAGCAGTTGGGGGGTTGGTGGCTACACCTTC. Residues: CASSWGVGGYTF.

This clonotype came up a few times. This chain's CDR3 is CASSQQAKELFF. The CDR3 region has the DNA TGTGCCAGCTCACAACAGGCTAAGGAGCTGTTTTTT. The chain couples TRBV18 to TRBJ2-2, with a possible D match to TRBD1 (5 bases). V lost 4 bases to trimming and J lost 10 bases, with 10 bases between them. From germline, CDR1 is KGHSH and CDR2 LQKENI. CDR3 length equals 12 residues.

This clonotype appeared a few times. CDR3 nucleotide sequence: TGCGCCAGCAGTGAGCCGGGGGCGGGGGAGACCCAGTACTTC. Protein sequence: CASSEPGAGETQYF. This sequence joins TRBV10-2 and TRBJ2-5; D is perhaps TRBD1 or TRBD2 (6 bases each). Deletions cut 2 bases from V and 5 bases from J, with 12 bases between. Germline-derived CDR1 and CDR2 are WSHSY and SAAADI. The CDR3 is 14 amino acids.

This clonotype was detected a few times. The chain couples TRBV29-1 to TRBJ2-7, with D perhaps TRBD2 (5 bases). The ends were cut back, 4 bases at V and 3 bases at J, with 10 bases in the middle. Per the germline V gene, CDR1 is SQVTM and CDR2 is ANQGSEA. The CDR3 runs 12 residues. This CDR3 is CSVVRGNYEQYF. The DNA for the CDR3 is TGCAGCGTTGTTCGGGGAAACTACGAGCAGTACTTC.

A few counts support this clonotype. The chain uses TRBV2 and TRBJ2-2; D is perhaps TRBD1 (6 bases). The V end was cut by 5 bases, the J end by 6 bases, with 10 bases between. This CDR3 contains 13 residues. The germline V gene has CDR1 SNHLY and CDR2 FYNNEI. The CDR3 region has the DNA TGTGCCAGCAGTTTCCGGACAGCCGGGGAGCTGTTTTTT. Encoded protein: CASSFRTAGELFF. The whole variable domain, remainder taken from reference TRBV2 and TRBJ2-2, is EPEVTQTPSHQVTQMGQEVILRCVPISNHLYFYWYRQILGQKVEFLVSFYNNEISEKSEIFDDQFSVERPDGSNFTLKIRSTKLEDSAMYFCASSFRTAGELFFGEGSRLTVL.

The chain has TRBV9 and TRBJ2-3; D is ambiguous. The CDR3 is 14 residues long. Trimming took 0 bases from V and 4 from J, leaving 9 bases between them. Looked up from germline, CDR1 is SGDLS and CDR2 is YYNGEE. CDR3 sequence reads: CASSVVWAADTQYF. In DNA, the CDR3 is TGTGCCAGCAGCGTAGTCTGGGCTGCAGATACGCAGTATTTT.

V is TRBV7-9 and J is TRBJ2-6; D gene unclear. Trimming took 1 base from V and 1 from J, leaving 8 bases between them. Germline CDR1 and CDR2: SEHNR and FQNEAQ (reference sequence). The CDR3 totals 16 residues. CDR3 loop: CASSLVSGSGANVLTF. Written as DNA, the CDR3 is TGTGCCAGCAGCTTAGTGTCCGGGTCTGGGGCCAACGTCCTGACTTTC.

This clonotype was found a few times. V and J are TRBV20-1 and TRBJ2-1; either TRBD1 or TRBD2 may supply D (5 bases each). V was shortened by 3 bases and J by 0 bases, with 15 bases between the two germline ends. Germline V CDR1 and CDR2: DFQATT, SNEGSKA (reference sequence). The CDR3 runs to 16 residues. The CDR3, as DNA: TGCAGTGCTAGGTCCCAGGGTGGGAGCTCCTACAATGAGCAGTTCTTC. Its translation is CSARSQGGSSYNEQFF.

This sequence joins TRBV28 and TRBJ1-2; the match to TRBD1 covers 10 bases. The germline V gene encodes CDR1 MDHEN and CDR2 SYDVKM. Germline trimming cut 4 bases from V and 8 bases from J; bases unmatched to any gene: 7. The CDR3 extends over 14 amino acids. CDR3 DNA: TGTGCCAGCAGTTCGGGACAGGGGTTCGGGGGCTACACCTTC. Translated: CASSSGQGFGGYTF.

This clonotype was picked up a small number of times. The V and J genes are TRBV20-1 and TRBJ1-2; D gene unclear. Germline lookup yields CDR1 DFQATT and CDR2 SNEGSKA (reference sequence). The length of the CDR3 is 13 residues. V lost 1 base and J 3 bases, leaving 9 bases between the germline ends. The CDR3 region has the DNA TGCAGTGCTAGAGTTAACGAAGACTATGGCTACACCTTC. This sequence encodes CSARVNEDYGYTF.

This clonotype was seen only a few times. J is TRBJ2-3 and V is TRBV5-6; 8 bases match TRBD2. CDR3 size: 16 residues. V was pared by 1 base and J by 1 base, with 5 bases of the junction left unmatched. CDR1 is SGHDT, CDR2 YYEEEE, per germline. CDR3 region: CASSLRGGPRTDTQYF. Written as DNA, the CDR3 is TGTGCCAGCAGCTTGCGCGGGGGGCCCCGCACAGATACGCAGTATTTT.

This chain joins TRBV29-1 and TRBJ2-1; D possibly corresponds to TRBD1 (6 bases). The germline V and J ends were trimmed by 6 bases and 0 bases, with 9 bases remaining between them. Germline V gives CDR1 SQVTM, CDR2 ANQGSEA. This CDR3 is 13 amino acids long. CDR3 loop: CSVRTVSYNEQFF. DNA of the CDR3: TGCAGCGTCCGGACAGTCTCCTACAATGAGCAGTTCTTC.

This clonotype has just a few counts. The gene calls are TRBV7-2 and TRBJ1-5; possible D gene TRBD1, 6 bases. The CDR3 length is 15 residues. Trimming stripped 4 bases from V and 4 bases from J, with 14 bases between. The V gene's germline CDR1 is SGHTA and CDR2 FQGNSA. The DNA for the CDR3 is TGTGCCAGCAGCTCCCAGGGGAGAAATAATCAGCCCCAGCATTTT. The encoded protein is CASSSQGRNNQPQHF. The variable domain in full, with the rest retrieved from reference TRBV7-2 and TRBJ1-5, is GAGVSQSPSNKVTEKGKDVELRCDPISGHTALYWYRQSLGQGLEFLIYFQGNSAPDKSGLPSDRFSAERTGGSVSTLTIQRTQQEDSAVYLCASSSQGRNNQPQHFGDGTRLSIL.